Listed below are T cell receptor beta chains from one sample, sequenced in a study of blood T cell repertoires in COVID-19. The assay was immunoSEQ multiplex PCR, and TCRdb's table has in-frame clones only and misses some. The sample has about 350,000 clones, 86% seen once. The material sequenced was peripheral blood. These receptors all stem from a woman aged 60 to 75 with COVID-19, enrolled during active disease. Each CDR3 is given with its conserved first and last residue. A D gene is named only where the DNA matches it firmly. Some rows mark clone size as missing; the rest say once, few, many or name a class of expanded clone.

TRBJ2-1	TRBV7-9	17	few	TRBD2	TGTGCCAGCAGACCGGGACTATCGAGAAGCTCCTACAATGAGCAGTTCTTC	CASRPGLSRSSYNEQFF
TRBJ2-1	TRBV2	14	NA	TRBD2	TGTGCCAGCAGTCGACTAGCGGGGCGCTCGGAGCAGTTCTTC	CASSRLAGRSEQFF
TRBJ1-2	TRBV5-1	14	once	NA	TGCGCCAGCAGCCCGGGGGGAGGAACTTTTGGCTACACCTTC	CASSPGGGTFGYTF
TRBJ1-4	TRBV30	15	NA	NA	TGTGCCTGGACAGGGGAAGAGGCAACTAATGAAAAACTGTTTTTT	CAWTGEEATNEKLFF
TRBJ2-7	TRBV5-4	15	NA	TRBD1	TGTGCCAGCAGCACGGGACAGGGTAATATCTACGAGCAGTACTTC	CASSTGQGNIYEQYF
TRBJ1-4	TRBV15	15	NA	TRBD1	TGTGCCACCAGCAGCAAGGGACAGGCTAATGAAAAACTGTTTTTT	CATSSKGQANEKLFF
TRBJ2-1	TRBV5-4	14	NA	NA	TGTGCCAGCAGGCAGGGTAACTCTTACAATGAGCAGTTCTTC	CASRQGNSYNEQFF
TRBJ1-2	TRBV3-1/TRBV3-2	13	NA	NA	TGTGCCAGCAGCCAAGTAAAACTCTATGGCTACACCTTC	CASSQVKLYGYTF
TRBJ1-1	TRBV19	16	NA	TRBD1	TGTGCCAGTAGCCTCTCCGGGAGGGGGCGGAACACTGAAGCTTTCTTT	CASSLSGRGRNTEAFF
TRBJ1-4	TRBV9	14	NA	NA	TGTGCCAGCAGCAAAGGGGGGGCTAATGAAAAACTGTTTTTT	CASSKGGANEKLFF
TRBJ2-5	TRBV20-1	16	NA	TRBD1	TGCAGTGCTAGTAGGGCAGGGGGCGACTCCCAAGAGACCCAGTACTTC	CSASRAGGDSQETQYF
TRBJ1-2	TRBV3-1/TRBV3-2	18	NA	NA	TGTGCCAGCAGCCAAGAAGGGGGAAGTGCGCTGGGGCGGTATGGCTACACCTTC	CASSQEGGSALGRYGYTF
TRBJ2-1	TRBV5-8	17	NA	NA	TGTGCCAGCAGCACCCAAGGAGGGGCGGCGAACTACAATGAGCAGTTCTTC	CASSTQGGAANYNEQFF
TRBJ2-7	TRBV29-1	14	NA	TRBD1	TGCAGCATCACCTCCGGGACAGGGAACTACGAGCAGTACTTC	CSITSGTGNYEQYF
TRBJ1-4	TRBV7-9	15	NA	NA	TGTGCCAGCAGCTTATTTGACGGCCCAGGTGAAAAACTGTTTTTT	CASSLFDGPGEKLFF
TRBJ1-2	TRBV15	12	NA	NA	TGTGCCACCAGCAGAGATAACCAGGGCCGCACCTTC	CATSRDNQGRTF
TRBJ2-7	TRBV7-9	12	NA	TRBD2	TGTGCCAGCAGCTTAGGTAGCGGGGAGCAGTACTTC	CASSLGSGEQYF
TRBJ2-5	TRBV30	15	few	NA	TGTGCCTGGAGTCCCGGTTGGCGGGGCGGAGAGACCCAGTACTTC	CAWSPGWRGGETQYF
TRBJ2-3	TRBV11-2	19	once	TRBD2	TGTGCCAGCACCTTCTGGGCGTCTAGCGGGGGGGCCAGGGCAGATACGCAGTATTTT	CASTFWASSGGARADTQYF
TRBJ2-7	TRBV3-1/TRBV3-2	12	NA	NA	TGTGCCAGCAGCCAATTACACTACGAGCAGTACTTC	CASSQLHYEQYF
TRBJ2-1	TRBV30	15	NA	NA	TGTGCCTGGAGTGTAGGCGGGGCCGGAGGGAATGAGCAGTTCTTC	CAWSVGGAGGNEQFF
TRBJ1-5	TRBV19	15	NA	TRBD1	TGTGCCAGTAGTACCTCCGGACAGGGGGCGAAGCCCCAGCATTTT	CASSTSGQGAKPQHF
TRBJ1-1	TRBV11-2	13	NA	NA	TGTGCCAGCAGCTTAAGGAGGGGCACTGAAGCTTTCTTT	CASSLRRGTEAFF
TRBJ1-1	TRBV27	15	NA	TRBD1	TGTGCCAGCAATTGGGACAGGGGAGAGAACACTGAAGCTTTCTTT	CASNWDRGENTEAFF
TRBJ2-5	TRBV7-9	15	NA	TRBD2	TGTGCCAGCAGCGACGGGACTAGCGGACAAGAGACCCAGTACTTC	CASSDGTSGQETQYF
TRBJ2-5	TRBV3-1/TRBV3-2	15	few	TRBD1	TGTGCCAGCAGCCATGAGGGACAGCCAGGGGAGACCCAGTACTTC	CASSHEGQPGETQYF
TRBJ1-1	TRBV6-6	13	NA	NA	TGTGCCAGCAGTCCCCGACATGACACTGAAGCTTTCTTT	CASSPRHDTEAFF
TRBJ2-7	TRBV29-1	11	NA	NA	TGCAGCGTTGAAGGACAAGGGGCGGCAATCTTC	CSVEGQGAAIF
TRBJ2-7	TRBV14	17	NA	NA	TGTGCCAGCAGCCAAGATGCCTTGGGGGGTAGACGCTACGAGCAGTACTTC	CASSQDALGGRRYEQYF
TRBJ2-3	TRBV3-1/TRBV3-2	13	NA	NA	TGTGCCAGCAGCCAACCAGGCACAGATACGCAGTATTTT	CASSQPGTDTQYF
TRBJ2-5	TRBV12-3/TRBV12-4	13	NA	NA	TGTGCCAGCAGTTTTAGTCAGGGAGAGACCCAGTACTTC	CASSFSQGETQYF
TRBJ2-3	TRBV3-1/TRBV3-2	15	once	NA	TGTGCCAGCAGCCACTGGAGGGGGCGTGCAGATACGCAGTATTTT	CASSHWRGRADTQYF
TRBJ1-1	TRBV3-1/TRBV3-2	12	NA	NA	TGTGCCAGCAGCCAAGATGCAGGGTCTACTTTCTTT	CASSQDAGSTFF
TRBJ2-1	TRBV11-2	16	NA	TRBD2	TGTGCCAGCAGCGGTTTAGCGGGGGGGCCCTTGAATGAGCAGTTCTTC	CASSGLAGGPLNEQFF
TRBJ2-1	TRBV2	10	few	TRBD2	TGTGCCAGCTCTCTAGCGGGAGAGTTCTTC	CASSLAGEFF
TRBJ1-1	TRBV3-1/TRBV3-2	15	NA	TRBD1	TGTGCCAGCAGCCATGCCGGACAGGGATCATCCGGGGCTTTCTTT	CASSHAGQGSSGAFF
TRBJ1-1	TRBV18	13	NA	TRBD1	TGTGCCAGCTCACCCGGGACAGGTTATATCGGTTTCTTT	CASSPGTGYIGFF
TRBJ1-1	TRBV30	15	NA	TRBD1	TGTGCCTGGAGCCCTTTGGACAGGGGAGAGGCTGAAGCTTTCTTT	CAWSPLDRGEAEAFF
TRBJ1-3	TRBV3-1/TRBV3-2	16	NA	TRBD1	TGTGCCAGCAGCCTACAAGGGGCGGGACAGGGGAACACCATATATTTT	CASSLQGAGQGNTIYF
TRBJ2-3	TRBV9	16	NA	NA	TGTGCCAGCAGCGCCGAAGGGGGTGGGTCGGGAGATACGCAGTATTTT	CASSAEGGGSGDTQYF
TRBJ1-6	TRBV6-5	15	NA	NA	TGTGCCAGCAGTTTAGGGAACAGGGCGAATTCACCCCTCCACTTT	CASSLGNRANSPLHF
TRBJ1-5	TRBV27	16	NA	NA	TGTGCCAGCAGCCTGCGCGGGAGCGCCTTCAATCAGCCCCAGCATTTT	CASSLRGSAFNQPQHF
TRBJ2-7	TRBV3-1/TRBV3-2	15	NA	TRBD1	TGTGCCAGCAGCCAAGGACAGGGGGCATCCTACGAGCAGTACTTC	CASSQGQGASYEQYF
TRBJ2-7	TRBV6-5	12	NA	NA	TGTGCCAGCAGCGATCAGGGAAACGAGCAGTACTTC	CASSDQGNEQYF
TRBJ1-2	TRBV27	14	NA	TRBD1	TGTGCCAGCAGTTTCGGGACAGCGGACACAGGCTACACCTTC	CASSFGTADTGYTF
TRBJ1-5	TRBV10-3	16	few	TRBD1	TGTGCCATCAGTGCTACAGGGGTTGATAGCAATCAGCCCCAGCATTTT	CAISATGVDSNQPQHF
TRBJ1-2	TRBV11-3	14	NA	NA	TGTGCCAGCAGCTTAGGTTTTCGCAGGGCTGGCTACACCTTC	CASSLGFRRAGYTF
TRBJ1-2	TRBV7-2	15	NA	NA	TGTGCCAGCGCCCTCGATCCCGGGTTAAACTATGGCTACACCTTC	CASALDPGLNYGYTF
TRBJ1-2	TRBV9	13	NA	NA	TGTGCCAGCAGCGTAGTTGAAGCCTATGGCTACACCTTC	CASSVVEAYGYTF
TRBJ1-6	TRBV7-6	14	NA	NA	TGTGCCAGCAGCCGGACTGTCGAGAATTCACCCCTCCACTTT	CASSRTVENSPLHF
TRBJ2-1	TRBV2	14	NA	TRBD2	TGTGCCAGCAGTGAAGGCGGGGGGGACAATGAGCAGTTCTTC	CASSEGGGDNEQFF
TRBJ2-7	TRBV11-2	14	few	TRBD1	TGTGCCAGCAGCTTAACCCCGACAGGGGACGAGCAGTACTTC	CASSLTPTGDEQYF